The T cell receptor beta chain under discussion was sequenced for a study of molecular identifiers for immune sequencing clone quantification. The sample holds a few counts of this clonotype. Sequencing libraries of naive CD8 cells derived from roughly 18,000 to 920,000 sorted cells with 10%, 30% or 50% RNA. The sorting of naive CD8 T cells used the CD8+CD4-CCR7+CD45RA+ phenotype. V was clipped by 3 bases and J by 6 bases, with 11 bases between them. The CDR3 is 13 amino acids. Bulk TCR libraries were made with methods that had been previously described and with listed TCR primers. TCRdb re-derived calls from the PCR reads in MiXCR, one entry per CDR3 protein. The sample records 600,000 to 650,000 distinct CDR3 sequences, about 20% being singletons.

The specimen was naive CD8+ T cells from blood, with Jurkat cell RNA spiked in. Subset here: FACS-sorted CD8+CD4-CCR7+CD45RA+ naive T cells. This clonotype was sampled from a human donor in good health. Some libraries in this study had Jurkat cell RNA spiked in. The chain carries TRBV12-3 or TRBV12-4 and TRBJ1-2; no firm D call. The CDR3 spells CASSLGFLDGYTF. CDR3 coding DNA: TGTGCCAGCAGTTTGGGGTTTCTCGATGGCTACACCTTC.